This record looks at one T cell receptor (beta chain) sequence and its context. Its antigen is still unknown. This sample is drawn from a study of T cell responses to AZD1222 COVID-19 vaccine. General study results and limits: Close to half of spike-specific TCRs reportedly recognize unmutated variant regions. Baseline serostatus was positive in only six AZD1222 recipients.

Between the trimmed V and J ends, which lost 1 base and 4 bases, there was a span of 5 bases. The CDR3 is 13 residues long. CDR1 SEHNR and CDR2 FQNEAQ come from the germline V gene (reference sequence). TCRdb's table, derived via immunoSEQ multiplex PCR, lists solely in-frame clones and lacks some. The table has 80,000 to 85,000 clones, more than 85% seen once. This specimen was peripheral blood, taken 28 days after the second AZD1222 dose. V usage is TRBV7-9 and J usage is TRBJ2-1; no definite D call. The sequence derives from an adult who received the AZD1222 COVID-19 vaccine. The CDR3, as DNA: TGTGCCAGCAGCTTAGTTATATACAATGAGCAGTTCTTC. As protein: CASSLVIYNEQFF.